The rows below give T cell receptor beta chains drawn from one sample of a study of blood T cell repertoires in COVID-19. Produced via immunoSEQ multiplex PCR; TCRdb's table is partial and in-frame only. The table includes approximately 290,000 clones, 80% to 90% detected once. The sequenced material came from PBMCs or T cells enriched from blood (not recorded which). These receptors all stem from a woman aged 30 to 39 who had recovered from COVID-19. The CDR3 runs from the conserved cysteine through the conserved F or W. D genes are given only for firm matches. Where a row states a size, it is once, few, many or the class of an expanded clone; other rows omit it.

>TRBJ1-3|few|TRBD1|TRBV28
TGTGCCAGCATCCCGACAGGGAGAAGCTCTGGAAACACCATATATTTT
CASIPTGRSSGNTIYF
>TRBJ2-3|NA|TRBD2|TRBV15
TGTGCCACCAGGGGTGGCGGGAGCTCAGATACGCAGTATTTT
CATRGGGSSDTQYF
>TRBJ2-5|NA|NA|TRBV6-2/TRBV6-3
TGTGCCAGCAGTCCGAGACTAGGTGGGGAGACCCAGTACTTC
CASSPRLGGETQYF
>TRBJ2-1|NA|TRBD1|TRBV7-9
TGTGCCAGCAGCCCAGGGGGCTTCACCTACAATGAGCAGTTCTTC
CASSPGGFTYNEQFF
>TRBJ1-2|NA|TRBD1|TRBV3-1/TRBV3-2
TGTGCCAGCAGCCAAGATGGGACAGACTTTAACTATGGCTACACCTTC
CASSQDGTDFNYGYTF
>TRBJ1-6|few|TRBD1|TRBV6-1
TGTGCCAGCAGTGGGGGGACAGGGGGCTCCTATAATTCACCCCTCCACTTT
CASSGGTGGSYNSPLHF
>TRBJ1-1|NA|NA|TRBV14
TGTGCCAGCAGCCAAGATATTGTCGGACTTATGAACACTGAAGCTTTCTTT
CASSQDIVGLMNTEAFF
>TRBJ2-7|NA|NA|TRBV5-1
TGCGCCAGCAGCGTGACTTCTAACCGGGTCATCTACGAGCAGTACTTC
CASSVTSNRVIYEQYF
>TRBJ2-3|once|TRBD1|TRBV30
TGTGCTCAGGGGGCTAGTACACTCACAGATACGCAGTATTTT
CAQGASTLTDTQYF
>TRBJ2-7|NA|TRBD2|TRBV28
TGTGCCAGCAGTCTACGGACTAGCGGGCACTACGAGCAGTACTTC
CASSLRTSGHYEQYF
>TRBJ2-5|NA|NA|TRBV5-4
TGTGCCAGCAGCGCAGCGGAACAAGAGACCCAGTACTTC
CASSAAEQETQYF
>TRBJ2-7|NA|NA|TRBV2
TGTGCCAGCACGGGGACAACCGGAAGCTACGAGCAGTACTTC
CASTGTTGSYEQYF
>TRBJ1-1|NA|TRBD1|TRBV7-9
TGTGCCAGCAGTGACAGGGAACGGGGCACTGAAGCTTTCTTT
CASSDRERGTEAFF
>TRBJ2-3|NA|NA|TRBV19
TGTGCCAGTAGTATACCCTGGACAGCCATTCCAGATACGCAGTATTTT
CASSIPWTAIPDTQYF
>TRBJ2-1|NA|TRBD2|TRBV30
TGTGCCTGGAGTGTGGCGGGGGGTAGCTCCTACAATGAGCAGTTCTTC
CAWSVAGGSSYNEQFF
>TRBJ2-1|NA|NA|TRBV7-6
TGTGCCAGCAGCTTATTCCGAGGCCCACGCAATGAGCAGTTCTTC
CASSLFRGPRNEQFF
>TRBJ1-5|NA|NA|TRBV30
TGTGCCTGGAGCCGGAGGGTAGATCAGCCCCAGCATTTT
CAWSRRVDQPQHF
>TRBJ1-2|NA|TRBD1|TRBV27
TGTGCCAGCAGTCCGACAGGGAGATATGGCTACACCTTC
CASSPTGRYGYTF
>TRBJ2-7|NA|TRBD1|TRBV20-1
TGCAGTGCTAGTCTAGACAGGGGGGCCTACGAGCAGTACTTC
CSASLDRGAYEQYF
>TRBJ2-5|NA|NA|TRBV24-1
TGTGCCACCAGTCAGTACGGAGGCCTCAGACTGCACTTC
CATSQYGGLRLHF
>TRBJ1-5|NA|NA|TRBV6-5
TGTGCCAGCAGGGCCAGCACAGGGCGCGGTCAGCCCCAGCATTTT
CASRASTGRGQPQHF
>TRBJ1-5|NA|NA|TRBV30
TGTGCCTGGGCGGTCGGTTATAGCAATCAGCCCCAGCATTTT
CAWAVGYSNQPQHF
>TRBJ2-3|NA|TRBD2|TRBV7-3
TGTGCCAGCAGCTCTAGCGGGAGCACAGATACGCAGTATTTT
CASSSSGSTDTQYF
>TRBJ2-2|few|TRBD1|TRBV5-6
TGTGCCAGCAGCACAGGGGACAGAACGGCCGGGGAGCTGTTTTTT
CASSTGDRTAGELFF
>TRBJ1-5|NA|NA|TRBV6-5
TGTGCCAGCAGAGGTCCACAGTCAAATCAGCCCCAGCATTTT
CASRGPQSNQPQHF
>TRBJ2-7|NA|TRBD2|TRBV3-1/TRBV3-2
TGTGCCAGCAGCCCGCTAGCGGGGGGCCGCCTGCGTCCTTACGAGCAGTACTTC
CASSPLAGGRLRPYEQYF
>TRBJ2-5|NA|NA|TRBV30
TGTGCCTGGATCAGACAGGAATTACAAGAGACCCAGTACTTC
CAWIRQELQETQYF
>TRBJ2-1|NA|TRBD2|TRBV27
TGTGCCAGCAGCCTTACCCTACTAGCGGGGCGATACAATGAGCAGTTCTTC
CASSLTLLAGRYNEQFF
>TRBJ1-2|once|TRBD1|TRBV11-2
TGTGCCAGCAGCTTGAAATGGGACAGACCGAACTATGGCTACACCTTC
CASSLKWDRPNYGYTF
>TRBJ2-7|once|TRBD2|TRBV27
TGTGCCAGCAGTTCTTTTTGGGTCGGGCAGATTCCCTCGGGGGGCTACGAGCAGTACTTC
CASSSFWVGQIPSGGYEQYF
>TRBJ1-3|NA|NA|TRBV5-1
TGCGCCAGCAGCGTAGACGGGAACACCATATATTTT
CASSVDGNTIYF